This T cell receptor (beta chain) was identified during a study of regulatory T cells in long-lasting Graves disease. Study results and caveats: Fewer public clonotypes were shared by new patients (approximately 970) than by persistent patients (about 2,500).

This clonotype was observed a few times. Antigen: not known. Combining iRepertoire HTBI primers with Arm-PCR of CDR3 regions, the authors built TCR beta libraries. A single record per CDR3 protein comes from TCRdb applying MiXCR to the multiplex PCR reads. Counted here are 450,000 to 500,000 distinct CDR3 sequences, about 16% occurring once; the ten biggest clones make up 12%. There are 13 residues in the CDR3. CDR1 KGHDR and CDR2 SFDVKD come from the germline V gene. V was shortened by 3 bases and J by 6 bases, with 8 bases between the two germline ends. Time point specified: newly diagnosed GD, antithyroid drugs for less than 3 months. Extracted PBMC RNA gave rise to the TCR library. These data also featured in a second study, about T cells in Graves' hyperthyroidism and ophthalmopathy.

The chain is built from TRBV24-1 and TRBJ1-5; TRBD1 is a possible D gene (5 bases). Here the sequenced sample was peripheral blood mononuclear cells (PBMCs), taken at new diagnosis, from a patient treated with antithyroid drugs. This TCR was recovered from a man aged 40-49 years with Graves disease. The CDR3 DNA reads TGTGCCACCAGTGATCTTGACAGTCAGCCCCAGCATTTT. It is translated as CATSDLDSQPQHF.